This record looks at one T cell receptor (beta chain) sequence and its context. The repertoire was sequenced with immunoSEQ multiplex PCR; TCRdb's copy has only in-frame clones and lacks some. The sample shows around 300,000 clones, approximately 90% of them seen only once. The CDR3 consists of 15 residues. Germline CDR1 reads MDHEN; CDR2 reads SYDVKM. V shed 7 bases and J 2 bases; nucleotides not matched to a gene: 8. The data originate from a study of blood T cell repertoires in COVID-19. The chain carries TRBV28 and TRBJ2-1, with TRBD1 matching over 7 bases. Sequencing was carried out using peripheral blood. The sequence derives from a woman aged 25 to 45 with COVID-19, enrolled during active disease. The CDR3 here is CASTRDSSTYNEQFF. The CDR3 DNA sequence: TGTGCCAGCACCCGGGACAGCTCGACCTACAATGAGCAGTTCTTC.